Following are 18 T cell receptor beta chains from one sample sequenced in a study of neurological immune-mediated disorders. TCRdb re-called the 5' RACE reads with MiXCR, one entry per CDR3 protein. The sample yields approximately 48,000 distinct CDR3 sequences, 10% seen once. Input material: PBMCs. The receptors shown here come from a man between 70 and 80 years old with HTLV-1-associated myelopathy (HAM/TSP).

In this sample, this clonotype turned up many times. This sequence joins TRBV6-2 or TRBV6-3 and TRBJ2-3; D possibly corresponds to TRBD1 (6 bases). The CDR3 is 15 amino acids. Trimming shortened V by 5 bases and J by 3 bases, and 15 bases separated the two germline ends. Germline CDR1 reads MNHEY; CDR2 reads SVGEGT. The CDR3: CASSGQLAATDTQYF. CDR3 coding DNA: TGTGCCAGCAGTGGACAGCTGGCAGCAACAGATACGCAGTATTTT.

This clonotype was seen once. At one boundary the junction diverges from the germline segment, which might be a read error. The chain couples TRBV14 to TRBJ2-1; 10 bases agree with TRBD2. Germline V gives CDR1 SGHDN, CDR2 FVKESK. The CDR3 runs 16 residues. The CDR3 DNA sequence: TGTGCAAGCAGCCAGGCTAGCGGGAGTAGGAACAATGAGCAGTTCTTC. Residues: CASSQASGSRNNEQFF. The full variable domain, rest sourced from reference TRBV14 and TRBJ2-1, is EAGVTQFPSHSVIEKGQTVTLRCDPISGHDNLYWYRRVMGKEIKFLLHFVKESKQDESGMPNNRFLAERTGGTYSTLKVQPAELEDSGVYFCASSQASGSRNNEQFFGPGTRLTVL.

In this sample, this clonotype turned up many times. The chain is built from TRBV3-1 and TRBJ1-6, with D perhaps TRBD1 (5 bases). Trimming stripped 3 bases from V and 8 bases from J, with 8 bases between. CDR3 length: 13 residues. Germline loops: CDR1 LGHDT, CDR2 YNNKEL (reference sequence). As DNA, the CDR3 is TGTGCCAGCAGCCATACAGGTGATTCACCCCTCCACTTT. Amino acids: CASSHTGDSPLHF.

This clonotype was recorded many times. V usage is TRBV5-6 and J usage is TRBJ2-5; TRBD2 aligns across 13 bases. J gave up 3 bases and V 1 base, and 6 bases lay outside the gene matches. Germline CDR1 and CDR2: SGHDT and YYEEEE. The CDR3 totals 17 residues. The CDR3 loop reads CASSLSLGTSGKETQYF. In nucleotides, the CDR3 is TGTGCCAGCAGCTTGTCATTGGGGACTAGCGGGAAAGAGACCCAGTACTTC.

By share of the sample, this clonotype is medium-sized. The chain combines TRBV10-3 with TRBJ2-7; D gene uncertain. The length of the CDR3 is 14 residues. CDR1 ENHRY and CDR2 SYGVKD come from the germline V gene. The V gene lost 0 bases and the J gene lost 1 base, with 7 bases spanning the gap. CDR3 coding DNA: TGTGCCATCAGTGAGTCGGGTTTTTCCTACGAGCAGTACTTC. Translating it yields CAISESGFSYEQYF.

Many counts were recorded for this clonotype. The chain combines TRBV5-1 with TRBJ2-5; 8 nucleotides align to TRBD1. The junction had 6 bases not matched to a gene; V was cut back by 0 bases and J by 5 bases. CDR3 length equals 15 residues. From germline, CDR1 is SGHRS and CDR2 YFSETQ. CDR3 loop: CASSLAGTGEETQYF. The CDR3 DNA sequence: TGCGCCAGCAGCTTGGCCGGGACAGGCGAGGAGACCCAGTACTTC.

This clonotype is medium-sized (0.01 to 0.1%) within its sample. Here the CDR3 reads CASSHASGLSSGQFF. The CDR3 coding sequence is TGTGCCAGCAGCCATGCTAGCGGGCTTTCTTCTGGGCAGTTCTTC. The chain recombines TRBV4-2 with TRBJ2-1; 8 bases are shared with TRBD2. After removal of 3 bases from V and 12 bases from J, the junction contained 13 bases not matched to a gene. In germline, CDR1 is LGHNA, CDR2 YNFKEQ. This CDR3 region has 15 residues.

This clonotype was found many times. The gene calls are TRBV20-1 and TRBJ1-5, with 11 bases aligning to TRBD1. CDR3 length equals 16 residues. Germline lookup yields CDR1 DFQATT and CDR2 SNEGSKA (reference sequence). V dropped 5 bases and J dropped 0; count of bases not matched to a gene: 6. CDR3 protein: CSARGQGAISNQPQHF. The CDR3 nucleotides are TGCAGTGCTCGTGGACAGGGGGCGATTAGCAATCAGCCCCAGCATTTT.

This clonotype has ten or more counts. V is TRBV6-5 and J is TRBJ2-6; D may be TRBD2 (5 bases). Germline CDR1 MNHEY, CDR2 SVGAGI. This CDR3 spans 17 amino acids. V lost 5 bases and J lost 0, with 14 bases in between. Here the CDR3 DNA reads TGTGCCAGCAGTCTACTTAAACTAGTCTCTGGGGCCAACGTCCTGACTTTC. This sequence encodes CASSLLKLVSGANVLTF.

This clonotype has ten or more counts. J is TRBJ2-2 and V is TRBV14; 7 bases line up with TRBD1. J gave up 4 bases and V 4 bases, and 6 bases lay outside the gene matches. The CDR3 is made up of 15 amino acids. From germline, CDR1 is SGHDN and CDR2 FVKESK. The CDR3, as DNA: TGTGCCAGCAGCCGACAGGGTTACTCCACCGGGGAGCTGTTTTTT. This encodes CASSRQGYSTGELFF.

There are many counts of this clonotype. This chain uses TRBV20-1 with TRBJ2-1; tentatively, D is TRBD1 (5 bases). V lost 0 bases and J 3 bases, leaving 15 bases between the germline ends. The germline CDR1 and CDR2 sequences are DFQATT and SNEGSKA (reference sequence). This CDR3 is built from 16 residues. In DNA form, the CDR3 reads TGCAGTGCTAGAGACCCCCAGCAGGGTATCTACAATGAGCAGTTCTTC. It is translated as CSARDPQQGIYNEQFF.

This clonotype has ten or more counts. The genes are TRBV20-1 and TRBJ2-2, with 10 nucleotides matching TRBD1. This CDR3 is built from 14 residues. V lost 1 base, J lost 5 bases, and 1 base stayed unmatched. The germline V gene encodes CDR1 DFQATT and CDR2 SNEGSKA (reference sequence). CDR3 nucleotides: TGCAGTGCTAGAGGGGACAGGGGAACCGGGGAGCTGTTTTTT. Protein product: CSARGDRGTGELFF.

The table lists this clonotype with many counts. The J gene is TRBJ2-7, the V gene TRBV6-6, with 8 bases fitting TRBD1. The CDR3 consists of 15 residues. The J segment lost 2 bases and the V segment lost 0 bases, leaving 3 bases of the junction unmatched. CDR1 MNHNY and CDR2 SVGAGI come from the germline V gene (reference sequence). The chain's CDR3 is CASSYSTGVTYEQYF. The CDR3 region has the DNA TGTGCCAGCAGTTACTCGACAGGGGTAACCTACGAGCAGTACTTC.

This clonotype was detected many times. The V call is TRBV12-3 or TRBV12-4, the J call TRBJ2-2; the D gene is possibly TRBD2 (6 bases). The germline V and J ends were trimmed by 4 bases and 6 bases, with 18 bases remaining between them. This CDR3 contains 16 residues. The DNA for the CDR3 is TGTGCCAGCAGTTCCCTACTAGCTCTGGGGGCCGGGGAGCTGTTTTTT. It yields the protein CASSSLLALGAGELFF.

This clonotype was seen many times. The chain combines TRBV7-2 with TRBJ2-1, with 12 nucleotides matching TRBD2. Per the germline V gene, CDR1 is SGHTA and CDR2 is FQGNSA. The trim removed 5 bases at V and 1 base at J, leaving 3 bases unmatched. This CDR3 region has 16 residues. CDR3 nucleotide sequence: TGTGCCAGCAGCCCTACTAGCGGGAGGTCCTACAATGAGCAGTTCTTC. This codes for CASSPTSGRSYNEQFF.

The gene calls are TRBV20-1 and TRBJ2-1, with unresolved D. Trimming took off 0 bases at V and 6 bases at J, with 9 bases between the two ends. The V gene's germline CDR1 is DFQATT and CDR2 SNEGSKA (reference sequence). This CDR3 contains 13 residues. This chain's CDR3 is CSAREVIANEQFF. In nucleotides, the CDR3 is TGCAGTGCTAGAGAGGTGATAGCCAATGAGCAGTTCTTC.

This clonotype has a count of ten or more. The chain recombines TRBV28 with TRBJ1-6; D is unclear. Germline lookup yields CDR1 MDHEN and CDR2 SYDVKM. Between the trimmed V and J ends, which lost 2 bases and 5 bases, there was a span of 13 bases. The CDR3 is 16 residues long. In DNA form, the CDR3 reads TGTGCCAGCAGTTTAAGGCCCTCCACTAATAATTCACCCCTCCACTTT. It encodes CASSLRPSTNNSPLHF.

Ten or more counts support this clonotype. The V call is TRBV10-3, the J call TRBJ2-5; D may be TRBD1 or TRBD2 (6 bases each). Trimming cost V 8 bases and J 5 bases, with 18 bases left between them. Looked up from germline, CDR1 is ENHRY and CDR2 is SYGVKD. The CDR3 spans 14 residues. The CDR3 DNA reads TGTGCCATCTCGGTGGGGGGCGCGGAGGAGACCCAGTACTTC. Residues: CAISVGGAEETQYF.